This TCR beta chain comes out of a study of metastatic and nonmetastatic thyroid tumors. This clone has at least ten counts. The CDR3 has 14 residues. Germline lookup yields CDR1 DFQATT and CDR2 SNEGSKA (reference sequence). J lost 9 bases, V lost 7 bases, and 9 bases had no gene match. Ahead of thyroid surgery, no patient had received treatment of any kind. TCRdb recomputed clones from the PCR reads via MiXCR. Here the sample spans 21,000 or so clones, roughly 13% being singletons. The sequence came from a female donor with papillary thyroid cancer or a benign thyroid nodule (not recorded which). Some clones in this sample may be carry-over from other donors' samples. The V call is TRBV20-1, the J call TRBJ1-6; 10 bases align to TRBD1. The sequenced sample consisted of blood. The CDR3 DNA sequence: TGCAGTGTTACCGGGACAGGGGTTCGTTCACCCCTCCACTTT. Protein product: CSVTGTGVRSPLHF.